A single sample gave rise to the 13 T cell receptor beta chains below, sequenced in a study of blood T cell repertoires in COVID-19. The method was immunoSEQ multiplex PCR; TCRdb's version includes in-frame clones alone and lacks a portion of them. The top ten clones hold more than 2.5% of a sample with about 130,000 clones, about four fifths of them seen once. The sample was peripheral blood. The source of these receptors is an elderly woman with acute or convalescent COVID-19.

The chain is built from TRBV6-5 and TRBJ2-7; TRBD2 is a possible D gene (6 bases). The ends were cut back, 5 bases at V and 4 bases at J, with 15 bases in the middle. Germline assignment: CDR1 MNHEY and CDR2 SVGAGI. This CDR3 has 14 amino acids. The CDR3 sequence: CASSSGPGAYEQYF. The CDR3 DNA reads TGTGCCAGCAGTAGCGGGCCCGGGGCTTACGAGCAGTACTTC.

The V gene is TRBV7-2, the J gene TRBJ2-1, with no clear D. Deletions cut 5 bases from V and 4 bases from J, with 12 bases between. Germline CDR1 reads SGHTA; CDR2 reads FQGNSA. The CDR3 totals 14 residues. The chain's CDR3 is CASSLSVLYNEQFF. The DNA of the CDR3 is TGTGCCAGCAGCCTGAGCGTGTTATACAATGAGCAGTTCTTC.

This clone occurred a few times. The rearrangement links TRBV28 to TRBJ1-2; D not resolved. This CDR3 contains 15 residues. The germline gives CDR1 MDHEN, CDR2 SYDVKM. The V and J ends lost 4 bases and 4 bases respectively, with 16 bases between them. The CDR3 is CASSSFIGEVYGYTF. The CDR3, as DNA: TGTGCCAGCAGTTCATTCATCGGGGAAGTCTATGGCTACACCTTC.

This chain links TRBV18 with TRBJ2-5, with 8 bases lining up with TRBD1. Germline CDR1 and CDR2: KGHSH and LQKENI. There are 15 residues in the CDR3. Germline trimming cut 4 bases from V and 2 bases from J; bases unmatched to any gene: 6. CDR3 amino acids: CASSLPGTGQETQYF. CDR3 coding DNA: TGTGCCAGCTCACTGCCCGGGACAGGACAAGAGACCCAGTACTTC.

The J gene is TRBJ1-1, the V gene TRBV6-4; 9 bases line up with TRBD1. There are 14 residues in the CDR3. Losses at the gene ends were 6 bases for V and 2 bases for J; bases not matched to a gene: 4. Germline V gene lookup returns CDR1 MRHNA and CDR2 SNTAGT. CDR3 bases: TGTGCCAGCAGCGCGGACAGGGGTAACACTGAAGCTTTCTTT. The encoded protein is CASSADRGNTEAFF.

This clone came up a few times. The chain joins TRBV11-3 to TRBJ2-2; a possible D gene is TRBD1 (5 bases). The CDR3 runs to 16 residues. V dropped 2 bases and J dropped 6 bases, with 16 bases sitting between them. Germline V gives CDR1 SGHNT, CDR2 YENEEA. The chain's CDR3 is CASSLRGRGISGELFF. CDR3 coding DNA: TGTGCCAGCAGCTTAAGGGGAAGGGGAATTTCCGGGGAGCTGTTTTTT.

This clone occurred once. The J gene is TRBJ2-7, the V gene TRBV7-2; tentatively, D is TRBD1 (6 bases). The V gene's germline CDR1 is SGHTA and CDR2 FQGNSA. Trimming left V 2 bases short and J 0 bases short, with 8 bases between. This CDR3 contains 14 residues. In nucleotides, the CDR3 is TGTGCCAGCAGCTTAAGCAGGGGCTCCTACGAGCAGTACTTC. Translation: CASSLSRGSYEQYF. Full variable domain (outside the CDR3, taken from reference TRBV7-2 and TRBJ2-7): GAGVSQSPSNKVTEKGKDVELRCDPISGHTALYWYRQSLGQGLEFLIYFQGNSAPDKSGLPSDRFSAERTGGSVSTLTIQRTQQEDSAVYLCASSLSRGSYEQYFGPGTRLTVT.

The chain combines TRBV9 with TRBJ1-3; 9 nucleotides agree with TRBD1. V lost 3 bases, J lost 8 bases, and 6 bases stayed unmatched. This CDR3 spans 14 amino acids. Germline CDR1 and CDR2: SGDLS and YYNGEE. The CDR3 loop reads CASSDGDRVHTIYF. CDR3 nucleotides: TGTGCCAGCAGCGATGGGGACAGGGTCCACACCATATATTTT.

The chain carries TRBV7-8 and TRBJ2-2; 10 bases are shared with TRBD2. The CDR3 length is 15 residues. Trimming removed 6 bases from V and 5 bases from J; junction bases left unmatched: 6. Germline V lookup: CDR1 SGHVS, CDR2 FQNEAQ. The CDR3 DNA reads TGTGCCAGCAGGCTACTTAGCGGGGGGACCGGGGAGCTGTTTTTT. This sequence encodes CASRLLSGGTGELFF.

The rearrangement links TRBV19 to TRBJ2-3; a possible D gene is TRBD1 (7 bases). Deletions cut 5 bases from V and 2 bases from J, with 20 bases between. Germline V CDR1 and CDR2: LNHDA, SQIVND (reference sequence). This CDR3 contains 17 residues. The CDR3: CASSSGGGPGATDTQYF. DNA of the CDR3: TGTGCCAGTAGTTCTGGAGGGGGCCCGGGGGCCACAGATACGCAGTATTTT. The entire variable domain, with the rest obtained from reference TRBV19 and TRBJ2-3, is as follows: DGGITQSPKYLFRKEGQNVTLSCEQNLNHDAMYWYRQDPGQGLRLIYYSQIVNDFQKGDIAEGYSVSREKKESFPLTVTSAQKNPTAFYLCASSSGGGPGATDTQYFGPGTRLTVL.

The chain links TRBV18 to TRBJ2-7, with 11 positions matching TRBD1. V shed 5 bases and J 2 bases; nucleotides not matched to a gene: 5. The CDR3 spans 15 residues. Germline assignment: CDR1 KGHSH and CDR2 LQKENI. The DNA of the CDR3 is TGTGCCAGCTCAACAGGGACAGGGGGAACCTACGAGCAGTACTTC. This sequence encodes CASSTGTGGTYEQYF.

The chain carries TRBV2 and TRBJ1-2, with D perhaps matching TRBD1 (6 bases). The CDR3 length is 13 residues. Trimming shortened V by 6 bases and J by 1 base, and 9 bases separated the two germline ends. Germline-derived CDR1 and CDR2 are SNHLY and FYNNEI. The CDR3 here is CASSRDNNYGYTF. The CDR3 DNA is TGTGCCAGCAGCCGGGACAATAACTATGGCTACACCTTC.

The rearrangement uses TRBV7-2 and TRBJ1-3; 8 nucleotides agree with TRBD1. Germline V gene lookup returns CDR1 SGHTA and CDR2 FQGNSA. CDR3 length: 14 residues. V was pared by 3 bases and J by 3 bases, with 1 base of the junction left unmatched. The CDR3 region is CASSFRGLGNTIYF. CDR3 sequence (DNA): TGTGCCAGCAGCTTCAGGGGGCTTGGAAACACCATATATTTT.